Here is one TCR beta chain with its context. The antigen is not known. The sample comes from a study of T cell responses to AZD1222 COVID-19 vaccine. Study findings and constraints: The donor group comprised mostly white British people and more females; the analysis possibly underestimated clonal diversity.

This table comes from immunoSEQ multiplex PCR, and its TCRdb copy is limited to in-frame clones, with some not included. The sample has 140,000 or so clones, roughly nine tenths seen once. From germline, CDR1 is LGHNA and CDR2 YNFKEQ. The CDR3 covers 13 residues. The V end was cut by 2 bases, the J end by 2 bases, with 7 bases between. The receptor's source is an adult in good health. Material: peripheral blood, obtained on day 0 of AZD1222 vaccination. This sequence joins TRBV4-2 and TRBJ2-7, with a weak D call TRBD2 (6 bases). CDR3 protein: CASSQQRAYEQYF. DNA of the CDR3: TGTGCCAGCAGCCAACAGCGGGCCTACGAGCAGTACTTC.